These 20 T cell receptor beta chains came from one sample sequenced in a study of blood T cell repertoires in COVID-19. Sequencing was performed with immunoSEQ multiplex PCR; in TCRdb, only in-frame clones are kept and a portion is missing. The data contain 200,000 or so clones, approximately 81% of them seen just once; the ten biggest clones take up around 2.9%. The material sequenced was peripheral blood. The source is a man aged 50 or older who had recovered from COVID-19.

CDR3 bases: TGTGCCAGCAGTGAATGGGCACGGGGGGAGCAGTACTTC. This codes for CASSEWARGEQYF. V and J are TRBV2 and TRBJ2-7; TRBD2 might be the D (6 bases). V lost 2 bases, J lost 7 bases, and 12 bases lay in between. Germline loops: CDR1 SNHLY, CDR2 FYNNEI. The CDR3 sequence is 13 residues long. Looking up the rest from reference TRBV2 and TRBJ2-7 gives the full variable domain: EPEVTQTPSHQVTQMGQEVILRCVPISNHLYFYWYRQILGQKVEFLVSFYNNEISEKSEIFDDQFSVERPDGSNFTLKIRSTKLEDSAMYFCASSEWARGEQYFGPGTRLTVT.

The CDR3 DNA reads as TGTGCCAGCAGCTTGGAGCTAGCGGGAGAAATGGGACAAGAGACCCAGTACTTC. Translating gives CASSLELAGEMGQETQYF. V usage is TRBV5-6 and J usage is TRBJ2-5; 10 bases line up with TRBD2. The J segment lost 2 bases and the V segment lost 0 bases, leaving 10 bases of the junction unmatched. The CDR3 covers 18 residues. Germline CDR1 reads SGHDT; CDR2 reads YYEEEE.

The CDR3 DNA follows: TGTGCCAGCAGATCCGCGGGACGTGACACCGGGGAGCTGTTTTTT. It is translated as CASRSAGRDTGELFF. This chain joins TRBV27 and TRBJ2-2; maybe TRBD2 (6 bases). The V end lost 6 bases, the J end lost 3 bases, and 14 bases lay between the germline ends. Germline CDR1 MNHEY, CDR2 SMNVEV (reference sequence). This CDR3 has 15 amino acids.

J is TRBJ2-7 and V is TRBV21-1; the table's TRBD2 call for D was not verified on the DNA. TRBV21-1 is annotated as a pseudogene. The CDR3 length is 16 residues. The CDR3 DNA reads TGTGCCAGCAGGACTCCGGTAACAAGGACTTCCTACGAGCAGTACTTC. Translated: CASRTPVTRTSYEQYF.

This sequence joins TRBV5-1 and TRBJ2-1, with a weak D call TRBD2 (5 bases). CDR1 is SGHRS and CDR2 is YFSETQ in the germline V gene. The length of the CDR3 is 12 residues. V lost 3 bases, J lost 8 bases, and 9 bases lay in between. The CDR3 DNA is TGCGCCAGCAGCTCTCGGGGAGATGAGCAGTTCTTC. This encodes CASSSRGDEQFF.

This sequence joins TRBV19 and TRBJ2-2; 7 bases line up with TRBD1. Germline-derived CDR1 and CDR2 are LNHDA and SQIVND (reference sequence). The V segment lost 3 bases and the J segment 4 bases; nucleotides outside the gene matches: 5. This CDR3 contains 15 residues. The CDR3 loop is CASSITGERTGELFF. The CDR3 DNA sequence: TGTGCCAGTAGTATCACAGGGGAACGCACCGGGGAGCTGTTTTTT.

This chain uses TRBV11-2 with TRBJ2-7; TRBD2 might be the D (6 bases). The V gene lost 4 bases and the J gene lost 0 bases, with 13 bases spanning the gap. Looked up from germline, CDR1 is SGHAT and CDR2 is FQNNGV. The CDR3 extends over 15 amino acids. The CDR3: CASSSQRVNSYEQYF. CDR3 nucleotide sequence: TGTGCCAGCAGCTCCCAGCGGGTAAACTCCTACGAGCAGTACTTC.

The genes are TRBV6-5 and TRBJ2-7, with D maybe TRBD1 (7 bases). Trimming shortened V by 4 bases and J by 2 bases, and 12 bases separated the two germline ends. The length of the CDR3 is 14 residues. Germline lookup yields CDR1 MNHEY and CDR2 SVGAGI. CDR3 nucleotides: TGTGCCAGCAGTTGGCGGGACAGTCCCTACGAGCAGTACTTC. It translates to CASSWRDSPYEQYF.

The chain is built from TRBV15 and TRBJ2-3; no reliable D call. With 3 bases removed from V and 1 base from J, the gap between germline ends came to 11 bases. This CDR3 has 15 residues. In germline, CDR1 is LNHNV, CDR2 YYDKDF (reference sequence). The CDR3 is CATSSDLRGTDTQYF. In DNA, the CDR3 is TGTGCCACCAGCAGTGACCTTCGGGGCACAGATACGCAGTATTTT.

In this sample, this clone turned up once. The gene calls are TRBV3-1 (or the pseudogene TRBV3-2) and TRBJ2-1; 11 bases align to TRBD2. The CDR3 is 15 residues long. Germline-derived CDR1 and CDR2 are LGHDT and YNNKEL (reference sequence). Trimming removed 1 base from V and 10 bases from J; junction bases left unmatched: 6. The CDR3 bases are TGTGCCAGCAGCCAAGTACTAGCGGGAGTTGGCGAGCAGTTCTTC. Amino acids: CASSQVLAGVGEQFF.

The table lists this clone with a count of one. DNA of the CDR3: TGTGCCAGCGCACCCTCCTCCGGGAGATACAATGAGCAGTTCTTC. Protein product: CASAPSSGRYNEQFF. The genes are TRBV28 and TRBJ2-1, with D maybe TRBD2 (6 bases). The CDR3 sequence is 15 residues long. V lost 8 bases, J lost 4 bases, and 18 bases lay in between. CDR1 and CDR2 (germline): MDHEN, SYDVKM.

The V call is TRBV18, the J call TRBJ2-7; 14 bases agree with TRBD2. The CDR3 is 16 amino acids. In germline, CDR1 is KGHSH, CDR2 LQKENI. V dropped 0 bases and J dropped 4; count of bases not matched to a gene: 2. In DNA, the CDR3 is TGTGCCAGCTCACCACCCGGACTAGCGGGAGGTTACGAGCAGTACTTC. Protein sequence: CASSPPGLAGGYEQYF.

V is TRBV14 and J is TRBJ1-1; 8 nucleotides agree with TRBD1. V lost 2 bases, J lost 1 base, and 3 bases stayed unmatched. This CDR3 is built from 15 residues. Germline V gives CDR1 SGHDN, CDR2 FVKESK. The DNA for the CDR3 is TGTGCCAGCAGCCAATGGACAGGGCCGAACACTGAAGCTTTCTTT. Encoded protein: CASSQWTGPNTEAFF.

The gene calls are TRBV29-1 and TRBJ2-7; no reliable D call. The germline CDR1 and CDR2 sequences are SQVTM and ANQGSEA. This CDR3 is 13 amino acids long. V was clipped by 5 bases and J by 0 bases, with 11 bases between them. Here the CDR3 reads CSVYSGFSYEQYF. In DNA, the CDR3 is TGCAGCGTTTACAGTGGATTCTCCTACGAGCAGTACTTC.

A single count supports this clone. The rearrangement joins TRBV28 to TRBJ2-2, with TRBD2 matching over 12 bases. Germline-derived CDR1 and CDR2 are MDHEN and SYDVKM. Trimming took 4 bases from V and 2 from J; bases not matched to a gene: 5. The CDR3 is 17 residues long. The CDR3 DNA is TGTGCCAGCAGTTACCCTAGCGGGAGGGCTAACACCGGGGAGCTGTTTTTT. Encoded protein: CASSYPSGRANTGELFF.

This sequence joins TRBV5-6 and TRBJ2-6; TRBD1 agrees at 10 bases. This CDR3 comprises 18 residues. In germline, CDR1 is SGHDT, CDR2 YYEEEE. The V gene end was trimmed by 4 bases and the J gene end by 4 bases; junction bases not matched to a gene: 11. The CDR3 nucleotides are TGTGCCAGCAGCCAAACCCGGGACAGGGGATCCGGGGCCAACGTCCTGACTTTC. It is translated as CASSQTRDRGSGANVLTF.

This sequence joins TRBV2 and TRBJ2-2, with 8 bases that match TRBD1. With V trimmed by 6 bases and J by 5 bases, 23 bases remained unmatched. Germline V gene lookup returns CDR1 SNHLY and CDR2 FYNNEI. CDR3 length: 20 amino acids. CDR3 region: CASRIDRDRKVRDSTGELFF. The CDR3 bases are TGTGCCAGCAGGATAGACCGGGACAGGAAAGTAAGGGATTCGACCGGGGAGCTGTTTTTT.

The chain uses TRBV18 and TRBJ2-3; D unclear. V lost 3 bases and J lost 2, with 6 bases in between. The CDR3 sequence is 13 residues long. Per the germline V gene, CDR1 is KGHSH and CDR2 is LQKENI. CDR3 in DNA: TGTGCCAGCTCACCTTCACTCACAGATACGCAGTATTTT. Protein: CASSPSLTDTQYF. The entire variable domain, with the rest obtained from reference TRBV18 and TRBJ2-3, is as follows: NAGVMQNPRHLVRRRGQEARLRCSPMKGHSHVYWYRQLPEEGLKFMVYLQKENIIDESGMPKERFSAEFPKEGPSILRIQQVVRGDSAAYFCASSPSLTDTQYFGPGTRLTVL.

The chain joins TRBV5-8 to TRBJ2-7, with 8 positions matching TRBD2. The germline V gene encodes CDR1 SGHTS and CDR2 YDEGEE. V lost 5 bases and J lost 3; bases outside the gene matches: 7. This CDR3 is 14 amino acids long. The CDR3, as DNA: TGTGCCAGCAGTTGGGGAGCGGGAGTCTACGAGCAGTACTTC. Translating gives CASSWGAGVYEQYF.

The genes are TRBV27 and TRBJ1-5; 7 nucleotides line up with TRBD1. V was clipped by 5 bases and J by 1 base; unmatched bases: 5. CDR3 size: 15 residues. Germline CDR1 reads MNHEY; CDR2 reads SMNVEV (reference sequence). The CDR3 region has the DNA TGTGCCAGCAGTCCGACAGGGAGGAGCAATCAGCCCCAGCATTTT. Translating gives CASSPTGRSNQPQHF.